This T cell receptor (beta chain) comes out of a study of blood T cell repertoires in COVID-19. The data were produced by immunoSEQ multiplex PCR, yet TCRdb's version contains in-frame clones alone and is incomplete. The table shows roughly 150,000 clones, with 60% to 85% occurring only once. Unmatched junction bases numbered 3, after V lost 5 bases and J lost 3 bases. CDR1 and CDR2 (germline): SEHNR, FQNEAQ (reference sequence). The CDR3 extends over 14 amino acids. The J gene is TRBJ1-5, the V gene TRBV7-9; 8 positions agree with TRBD1. This receptor was taken from a woman aged 55-70 years with COVID-19, enrolled during active disease. Input material: peripheral blood. Written as DNA, the CDR3 is TGTGCCAGCAGCGGACAGGGAAACAATCAGCCCCAGCATTTT. Amino acid sequence: CASSGQGNNQPQHF.